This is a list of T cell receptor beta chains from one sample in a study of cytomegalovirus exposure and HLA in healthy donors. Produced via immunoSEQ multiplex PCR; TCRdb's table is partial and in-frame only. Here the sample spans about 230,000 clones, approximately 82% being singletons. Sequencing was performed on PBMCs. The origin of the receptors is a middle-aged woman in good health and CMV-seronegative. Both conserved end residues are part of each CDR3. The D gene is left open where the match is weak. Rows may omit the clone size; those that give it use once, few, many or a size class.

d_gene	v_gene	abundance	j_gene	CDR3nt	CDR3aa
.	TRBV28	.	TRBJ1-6	TGTGCCAGCAGCCAAATGAACCCGACCCAGGATAATTCACCCCTCCACTTT	CASSQMNPTQDNSPLHF
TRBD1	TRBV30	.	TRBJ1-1	TGTGCCTGGAGCAGGGGGGACACTGAAGCTTTCTTT	CAWSRGDTEAFF
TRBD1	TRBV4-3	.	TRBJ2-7	TGCGCCAGCAGCCGCGGGACAGGCTACGAGCAGTACTTC	CASSRGTGYEQYF
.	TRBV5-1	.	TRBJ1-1	TGCGCCAGCAGCGGCAACACTGAAGCTTTCTTT	CASSGNTEAFF
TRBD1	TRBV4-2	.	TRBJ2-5	TGTGCCAGCAGCCGCGGTGGACAGGGGGGACGAGAGACCCAGTACTTC	CASSRGGQGGRETQYF
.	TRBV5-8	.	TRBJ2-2	TGTGCCAGCAGCCTTCGGGAAGCTTGGGGAACCGGGGAGCTGTTTTTT	CASSLREAWGTGELFF
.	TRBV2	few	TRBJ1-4	TGTGCCAGCATGGCTGAAAAACTGTTTTTT	CASMAEKLFF
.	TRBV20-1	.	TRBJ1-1	TGCAGTGCTAGACGTTCGGCTGAAGCTTTCTTT	CSARRSAEAFF
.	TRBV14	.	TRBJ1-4	TGTGCCAGCAGCCAAGCCGGGATTATTGGTGGTGAAAAACTGTTTTTT	CASSQAGIIGGEKLFF
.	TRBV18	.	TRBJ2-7	TGTGCCAGCTCAGGGCTCGGAGGCTACGAGCAGTACTTC	CASSGLGGYEQYF
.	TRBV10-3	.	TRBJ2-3	TGTGCCATCAGGAGGGTTGGAGATACGCAGTATTTT	CAIRRVGDTQYF
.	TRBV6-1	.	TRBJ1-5	TGTGCCAGCAGAAAGACAGGTAGGGATCAGCCCCAGCATTTT	CASRKTGRDQPQHF
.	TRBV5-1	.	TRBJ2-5	TGCGCCAGCAGCTTGGGTCAGGCCAGGGAGACCCAGTACTTC	CASSLGQARETQYF
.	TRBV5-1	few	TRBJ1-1	TGCGCCAGCAGCTTGGGGGGAGGCACTGAAGCTTTCTTT	CASSLGGGTEAFF